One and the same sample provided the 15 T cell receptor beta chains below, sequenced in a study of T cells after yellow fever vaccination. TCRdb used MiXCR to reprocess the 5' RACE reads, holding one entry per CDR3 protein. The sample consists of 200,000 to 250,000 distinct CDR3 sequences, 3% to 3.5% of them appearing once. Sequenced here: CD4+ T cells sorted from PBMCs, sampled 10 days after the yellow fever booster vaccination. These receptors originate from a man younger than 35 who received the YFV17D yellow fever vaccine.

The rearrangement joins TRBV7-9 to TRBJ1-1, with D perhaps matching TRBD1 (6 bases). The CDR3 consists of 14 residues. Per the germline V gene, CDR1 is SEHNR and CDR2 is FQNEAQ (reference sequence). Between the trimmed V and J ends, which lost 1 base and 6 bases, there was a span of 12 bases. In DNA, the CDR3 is TGTGCCAGCAGCTTAGAACAGGGCCCGGCTGAAGCTTTCTTT. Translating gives CASSLEQGPAEAFF. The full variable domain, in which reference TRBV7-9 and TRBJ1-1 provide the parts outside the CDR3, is DTGVSQNPRHKITKRGQNVTFRCDPISEHNRLYWYRQTLGQGPEFLTYFQNEAQLEKSRLLSDRFSAERPKGSFSTLEIQRTEQGDSAMYLCASSLEQGPAEAFFGQGTRLTVV.

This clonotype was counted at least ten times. The CDR3 nucleotides are TGTGCCAGCAGTAGTCCCGGGACAGGGGGAGGTGAAAAACTGTTTTTT. Protein product: CASSSPGTGGGEKLFF. V is TRBV28 and J is TRBJ1-4; 11 bases match TRBD1. This CDR3 comprises 16 residues. CDR1 is MDHEN, CDR2 SYDVKM, per germline. V dropped 5 bases and J dropped 7; count of bases not matched to a gene: 9.

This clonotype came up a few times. The CDR3 here is CSAMDGGGNQPQHF. Here the CDR3 DNA reads TGCAGTGCTATGGACGGGGGCGGCAATCAGCCCCAGCATTTT. V and J are TRBV20-1 and TRBJ1-5; a possible D gene is TRBD1 (6 bases). V was trimmed by 4 bases and J by 2 bases, leaving 12 bases between them. This CDR3 region has 14 residues. CDR1 and CDR2 (germline): DFQATT, SNEGSKA (reference sequence).

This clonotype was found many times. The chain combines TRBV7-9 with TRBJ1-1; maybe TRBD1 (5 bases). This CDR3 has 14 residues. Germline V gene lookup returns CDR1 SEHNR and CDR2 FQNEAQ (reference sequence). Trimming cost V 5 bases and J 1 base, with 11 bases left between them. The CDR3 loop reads CASSQQESNTEAFF. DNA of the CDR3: TGTGCCAGCAGCCAACAGGAATCGAACACTGAAGCTTTCTTT.

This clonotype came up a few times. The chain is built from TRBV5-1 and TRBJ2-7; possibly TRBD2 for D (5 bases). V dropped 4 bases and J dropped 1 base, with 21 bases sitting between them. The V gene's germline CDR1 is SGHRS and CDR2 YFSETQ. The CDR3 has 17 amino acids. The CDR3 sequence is CASSGRRDSESSYEQYV. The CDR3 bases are TGCGCCAGCAGCGGCCGTCGGGATTCCGAGTCTTCCTACGAGCAGTACGTC.

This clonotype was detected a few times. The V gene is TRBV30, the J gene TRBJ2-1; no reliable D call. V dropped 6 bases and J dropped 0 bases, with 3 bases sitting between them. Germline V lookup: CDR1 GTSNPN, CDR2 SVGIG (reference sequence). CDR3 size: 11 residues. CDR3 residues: CACSSYNEQFF. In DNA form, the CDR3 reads TGTGCCTGTAGCTCCTACAATGAGCAGTTCTTC.

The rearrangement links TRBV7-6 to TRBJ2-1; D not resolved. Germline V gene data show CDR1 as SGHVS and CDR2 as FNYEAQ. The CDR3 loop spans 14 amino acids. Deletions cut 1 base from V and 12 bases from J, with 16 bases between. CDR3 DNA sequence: TGTGCCAGCAGCTTAGGCCCCTTAATCCTCGGGCAGTTCTTC. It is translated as CASSLGPLILGQFF.

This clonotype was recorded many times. The CDR3 DNA reads TGTGCCAGCAGCCCGACCCTAAATCAGCCCCAGCATTTT. Translated, it gives CASSPTLNQPQHF. The chain has TRBV6-1 and TRBJ1-5; D uncertain. V was shortened by 6 bases and J by 4 bases, with 10 bases between the two germline ends. CDR1 MNHNS and CDR2 SASEGT come from the germline V gene. This CDR3 region has 13 residues.

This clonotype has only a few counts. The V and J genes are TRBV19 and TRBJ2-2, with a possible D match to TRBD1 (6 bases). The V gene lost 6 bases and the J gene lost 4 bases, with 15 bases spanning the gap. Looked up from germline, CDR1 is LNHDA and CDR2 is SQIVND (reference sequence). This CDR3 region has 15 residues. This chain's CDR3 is CASRPGTLVTGELFF. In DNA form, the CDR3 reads TGTGCCAGTAGGCCCGGGACACTAGTCACCGGGGAGCTGTTTTTT.

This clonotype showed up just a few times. CDR3 nucleotide sequence: TGTGCCAGCAGTTACCTCCCTAGCGGGGGGAAGTATACGCAGTATTTT. Translation: CASSYLPSGGKYTQYF. V and J are TRBV6-2 or TRBV6-3 and TRBJ2-3, with 11 bases identical to TRBD2. The CDR3 runs 16 residues. J lost 7 bases, V lost 2 bases, and 8 bases had no gene match. Germline V gives CDR1 MNHEY, CDR2 SVGEGT.

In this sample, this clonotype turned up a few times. The CDR3 spells CASSFGHISGNTIYF. In nucleotides, the CDR3 is TGTGCCAGCAGCTTTGGACATATCTCTGGAAACACCATATATTTT. V and J are TRBV5-5 and TRBJ1-3; D may be TRBD1 (5 bases). The CDR3 loop spans 15 amino acids. The germline gives CDR1 SGHKS, CDR2 YYEKEE (reference sequence). Trimming pared 2 bases from V and 0 bases from J, leaving 9 bases between.

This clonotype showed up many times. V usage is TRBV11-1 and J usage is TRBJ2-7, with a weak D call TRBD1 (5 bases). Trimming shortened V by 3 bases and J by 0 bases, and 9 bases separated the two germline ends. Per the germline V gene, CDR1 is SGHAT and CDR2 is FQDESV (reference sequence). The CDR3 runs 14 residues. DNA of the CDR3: TGTGCCAGCAGCTTTGATCAGGGCTCCTACGAGCAGTACTTC. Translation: CASSFDQGSYEQYF.

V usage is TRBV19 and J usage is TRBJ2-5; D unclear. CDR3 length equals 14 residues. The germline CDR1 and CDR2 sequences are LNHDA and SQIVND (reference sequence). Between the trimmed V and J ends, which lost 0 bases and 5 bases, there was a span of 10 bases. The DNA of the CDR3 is TGTGCCAGTAGTATAGAAAGGGCGGCGGAGACCCAGTACTTC. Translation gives CASSIERAAETQYF.

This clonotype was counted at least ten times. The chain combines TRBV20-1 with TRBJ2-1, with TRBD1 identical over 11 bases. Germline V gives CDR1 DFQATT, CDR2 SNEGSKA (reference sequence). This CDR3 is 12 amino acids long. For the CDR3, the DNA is TGCAGCCGGACAGGGGGCGCAAATGAGCAGTTCTTC. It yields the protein CSRTGGANEQFF.

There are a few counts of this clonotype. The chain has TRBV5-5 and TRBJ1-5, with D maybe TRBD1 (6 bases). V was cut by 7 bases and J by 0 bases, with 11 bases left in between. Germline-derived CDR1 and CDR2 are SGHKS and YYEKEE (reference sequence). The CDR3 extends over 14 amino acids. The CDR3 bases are TGTGCCAGCGACGGGGGCCTTAGCAATCAGCCCCAGCATTTT. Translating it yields CASDGGLSNQPQHF.